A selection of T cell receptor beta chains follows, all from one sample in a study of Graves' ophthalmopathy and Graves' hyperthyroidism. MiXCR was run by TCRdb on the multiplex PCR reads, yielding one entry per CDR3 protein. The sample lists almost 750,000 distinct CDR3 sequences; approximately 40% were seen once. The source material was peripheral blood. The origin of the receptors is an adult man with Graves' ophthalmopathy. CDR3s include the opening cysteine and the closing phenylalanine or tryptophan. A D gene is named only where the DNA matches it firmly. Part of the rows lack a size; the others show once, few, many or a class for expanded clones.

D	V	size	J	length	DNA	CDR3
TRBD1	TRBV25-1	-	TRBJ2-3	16	TGTGCCAGCAGCTTAGGGGGACAGGGCCGCACAGATATGCAGTATTTT	CASSLGGQGRTDMQYF
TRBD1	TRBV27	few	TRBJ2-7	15	TGTGCCAGCAGTTTTTCGGGGGACAGGGTACGCGAGCAGTACTTC	CASSFSGDRVREQYF
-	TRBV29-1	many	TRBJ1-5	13	TGCAGCGTTACTGACAGCGGCAATCAGCCCCAGCATTTT	CSVTDSGNQPQHF
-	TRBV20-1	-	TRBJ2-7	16	TGCAGTGCCCCGTTTCAAAGATCCTCTAAATCCTACGAGCAGTACTTC	CSAPFQRSSKSYEQYF
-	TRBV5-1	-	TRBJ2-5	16	TGCGCCAGCAGCCGGAATCGGCACTCCGACGAAGAGACCCAGTACTTC	CASSRNRHSDEETQYF
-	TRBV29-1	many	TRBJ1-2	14	TGCAGCGTTGAAAAGGGCCAAGCTAACTATGGCTACACCTTC	CSVEKGQANYGYTF
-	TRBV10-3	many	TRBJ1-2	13	TGTGCCAGCAGTTATTCGACCGACCGTGGCTACACCTTC	CASSYSTDRGYTF
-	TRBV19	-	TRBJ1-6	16	TGTGCCAGTAGTCTGCGAGGGACAACCTATAATTCACCCCTCCACTTT	CASSLRGTTYNSPLHF
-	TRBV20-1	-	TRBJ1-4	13	TGCAGTGCTTCCGGGACGTTTGCTGAAAAACTGTTTTTT	CSASGTFAEKLFF
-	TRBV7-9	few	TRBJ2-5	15	TGTGCCAGCACTAAACAGGTTCGGGTCTTCGGGGCCCAGTACTTC	CASTKQVRVFGAQYF
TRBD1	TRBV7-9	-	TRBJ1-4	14	TGTGCCAGCAGCTCCGGACAGGGACGTGAAGAACTGTTTTTT	CASSSGQGREELFF
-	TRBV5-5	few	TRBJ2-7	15	TGCGCCAGCAGCTTGGGGAGCGGGTACCCCTACGAGCAGTACTTC	CASSLGSGYPYEQYF
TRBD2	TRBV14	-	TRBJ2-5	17	TGTGCCAGCAGCCAAGATCCCACTAGCGGGAGGGGTGAGACCCAGTACTTC	CASSQDPTSGRGETQYF
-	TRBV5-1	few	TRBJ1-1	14	TGTGCCAGCAGCTCAGCAGGGTTAGGGACTGAAGCTTTCTTT	CASSSAGLGTEAFF
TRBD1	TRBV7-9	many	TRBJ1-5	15	TGTGCCAGCAGCCCCGGGACAGGGGATGGGCAGCCCCAGCATTTT	CASSPGTGDGQPQHF